The text below deals with one T cell receptor (beta chain). The record originates from a study of shared clonotypes between healthy human individuals. Naive CD8 cells lacked CD45RO and underwent positive selection for CCR7, leaving out terminally differentiated effector memory CD45RA+ cells. V lost 5 bases and J lost 2, with 7 bases in between. Germline V gene data show CDR1 as SGHAT and CDR2 as FQDESV (reference sequence). This CDR3 spans 12 amino acids. Profiling relied on immunoSEQ multiplex PCR, and the TCRdb table lists in-frame clones only, not all of them. The sample yields some 1,900,000 clones, approximately 95% seen once.

This receptor was obtained from a young man in good health. Sequencing was carried out using naive CD8+ T cells sorted from blood. The rearrangement uses TRBV11-1 and TRBJ2-7, with D possibly being TRBD1 (5 bases). Here the CDR3 reads CASSATAYEQYF. The DNA of the CDR3 is TGTGCCAGCAGCGCGACAGCCTACGAGCAGTACTTC.